This T cell receptor beta chain was recorded in a study of blood T cell repertoires in COVID-19 (dated by TCRdb to about 2020). At the level of the whole study: The collaborator samples originated in the United States, Italy and Spain and spanned the acute and convalescent phases of COVID-19. A freely available public database, intended as a resource for researchers studying the immune response to SARS-CoV-2, is where the repertoires were released. The dataset comprised deeply sampled blood TCRbeta repertoires from subjects exposed to, actively infected with, or recovered from COVID-19. HLA class I and class II types, where available, came from metadata supplied by the sample provider rather than from assay-based typing. The sample metadata nearly always contained a de-identified subject ID, COVID-19 status, age in years and sex. The samples were drawn from the first 160 participants of the ongoing ImmuneRACE study and from under 1,500 subjects provided by 6 global collaborators. The material from the prospective study consisted of cDNA or gDNA derived from T cells, B-cell-depleted T cells, or PBMCs.

TCRbeta CDR3 regions were amplified from genomic DNA by means of the immunoSEQ Assay, a bias-controlled multiplex PCR. As for how the authors treated the data: The number of nucleated cells in each sample was estimated by amplification of reference gene primers within the assay. Sequence reads were collapsed and filtered to measure the absolute abundance of every unique TCRbeta CDR3 rearrangement. For each sample, productive Simpson clonality was calculated as the square root of Simpson's diversity index over productive rearrangements. What TCRdb holds here is the immuneACCESS table cut down to in-frame rearrangements. Part of the clones is not present; checked against another copy, under half of the missing clones reflect an unresolved V gene, and the others are unexplained. V and J calls plus clone size are reproduced from that table; the DNA served to infer D and trimming. For this sample there are 150,000 or so clones; 60% to 80% appear just once. Of the sample, roughly 2.9% falls within the top ten clones.

The CDR3 sequence holds 16 residues, the cysteine and phenylalanine included. Solely the CDR3 DNA is kept, with 48 bases framed from the first base. CDR1 and CDR2, looked up from the germline V gene, are ENHRY and SYGVKD. V is pruned by 0 bases and J by 1 base, leaving 5 bases of the junction without a gene match. The study at large found these results: The quantity of clinical and demographic metadata differed by source and by participant and was supplied without curation.

Enrolling through a virtual design, the prospective study's participants ranged in age from roughly 18 to 89 years and lived across around 25 United States geographic areas. In the prospective study, participants were assigned to cohorts based on the clinical history participants reported in a screening survey and a study questionnaire. Recovered participants in ImmuneRACE Cohort 3 were defined by two consecutive negative NP/OP PCR tests, clearance by a healthcare professional, or resolution of symptoms. In the prospective study, mobile phlebotomists collected whole blood, serum and a nasopharyngeal or oropharyngeal swab from each participant. Over a roughly 2-month period, participants in the prospective study had the option of providing additional blood draws and questionnaires. Blood samples from the prospective study were shipped frozen or at room temperature prior to DNA extraction. On this clone itself: What this receptor recognizes is not known. Base quality data are lacking; no much larger clone is found one base away.

The sequence came from a woman in her forties or fifties who had recovered from COVID-19. Sequencing was done on a sample of PBMCs or T cells enriched from blood (not recorded which). This chain is built from TRBV10-3 and TRBJ1-1; 7 bases in between match TRBD1. Here the CDR3 is given as CAISESRGQPNTEAFF. The nucleotides read TGTGCCATCAGTGAGTCACGGGGACAGCCGAACACTGAAGCTTTCTTT.